A single T cell receptor beta chain is shown here with its context. V was shortened by 6 bases and J by 1 base, with 6 bases between the two germline ends. Germline V lookup: CDR1 LNHDA, CDR2 SQIVND (reference sequence). This CDR3 is built from 12 residues. This table comes from immunoSEQ multiplex PCR, and its TCRdb copy is limited to in-frame clones, with some not included. The sample contains 50,000 to 70,000 clones, roughly 88% of which appear only once. This record comes from a study of blood T cell repertoires in COVID-19. This clonotype was obtained from a man between 60 and 75 years old with acute or convalescent COVID-19. The chain employs TRBV19 and TRBJ1-1; no clear D gene. The sample was peripheral blood. CDR3 amino acids: CASRAGNTEAFF. The DNA of the CDR3 is TGTGCCAGTAGGGCAGGGAACACTGAAGCTTTCTTT.